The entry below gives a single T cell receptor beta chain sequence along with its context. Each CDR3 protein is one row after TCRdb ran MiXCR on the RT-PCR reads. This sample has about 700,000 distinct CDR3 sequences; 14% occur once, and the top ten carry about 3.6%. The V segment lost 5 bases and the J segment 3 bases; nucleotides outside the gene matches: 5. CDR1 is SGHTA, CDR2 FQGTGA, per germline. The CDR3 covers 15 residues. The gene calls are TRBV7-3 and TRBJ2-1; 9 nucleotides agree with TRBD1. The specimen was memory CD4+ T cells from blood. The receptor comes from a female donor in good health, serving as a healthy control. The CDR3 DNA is TGTGCCAGCAGCCGAGACAGGGGGTTCTACAATGAGCAGTTCTTC. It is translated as CASSRDRGFYNEQFF.